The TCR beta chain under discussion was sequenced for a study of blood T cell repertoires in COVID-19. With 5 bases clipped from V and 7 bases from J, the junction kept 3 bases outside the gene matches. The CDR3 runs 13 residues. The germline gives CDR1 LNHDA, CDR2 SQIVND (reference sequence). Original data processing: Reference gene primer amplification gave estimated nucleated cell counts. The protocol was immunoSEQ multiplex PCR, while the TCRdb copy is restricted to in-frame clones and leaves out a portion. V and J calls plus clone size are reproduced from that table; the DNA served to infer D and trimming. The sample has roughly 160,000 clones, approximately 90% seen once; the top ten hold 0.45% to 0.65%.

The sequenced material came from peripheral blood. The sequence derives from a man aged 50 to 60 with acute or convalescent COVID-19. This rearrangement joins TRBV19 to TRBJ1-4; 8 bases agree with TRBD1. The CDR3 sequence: CASSDRGLEKLFF. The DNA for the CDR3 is TGTGCCAGTAGTGACAGGGGCCTTGAAAAACTGTTTTTT.